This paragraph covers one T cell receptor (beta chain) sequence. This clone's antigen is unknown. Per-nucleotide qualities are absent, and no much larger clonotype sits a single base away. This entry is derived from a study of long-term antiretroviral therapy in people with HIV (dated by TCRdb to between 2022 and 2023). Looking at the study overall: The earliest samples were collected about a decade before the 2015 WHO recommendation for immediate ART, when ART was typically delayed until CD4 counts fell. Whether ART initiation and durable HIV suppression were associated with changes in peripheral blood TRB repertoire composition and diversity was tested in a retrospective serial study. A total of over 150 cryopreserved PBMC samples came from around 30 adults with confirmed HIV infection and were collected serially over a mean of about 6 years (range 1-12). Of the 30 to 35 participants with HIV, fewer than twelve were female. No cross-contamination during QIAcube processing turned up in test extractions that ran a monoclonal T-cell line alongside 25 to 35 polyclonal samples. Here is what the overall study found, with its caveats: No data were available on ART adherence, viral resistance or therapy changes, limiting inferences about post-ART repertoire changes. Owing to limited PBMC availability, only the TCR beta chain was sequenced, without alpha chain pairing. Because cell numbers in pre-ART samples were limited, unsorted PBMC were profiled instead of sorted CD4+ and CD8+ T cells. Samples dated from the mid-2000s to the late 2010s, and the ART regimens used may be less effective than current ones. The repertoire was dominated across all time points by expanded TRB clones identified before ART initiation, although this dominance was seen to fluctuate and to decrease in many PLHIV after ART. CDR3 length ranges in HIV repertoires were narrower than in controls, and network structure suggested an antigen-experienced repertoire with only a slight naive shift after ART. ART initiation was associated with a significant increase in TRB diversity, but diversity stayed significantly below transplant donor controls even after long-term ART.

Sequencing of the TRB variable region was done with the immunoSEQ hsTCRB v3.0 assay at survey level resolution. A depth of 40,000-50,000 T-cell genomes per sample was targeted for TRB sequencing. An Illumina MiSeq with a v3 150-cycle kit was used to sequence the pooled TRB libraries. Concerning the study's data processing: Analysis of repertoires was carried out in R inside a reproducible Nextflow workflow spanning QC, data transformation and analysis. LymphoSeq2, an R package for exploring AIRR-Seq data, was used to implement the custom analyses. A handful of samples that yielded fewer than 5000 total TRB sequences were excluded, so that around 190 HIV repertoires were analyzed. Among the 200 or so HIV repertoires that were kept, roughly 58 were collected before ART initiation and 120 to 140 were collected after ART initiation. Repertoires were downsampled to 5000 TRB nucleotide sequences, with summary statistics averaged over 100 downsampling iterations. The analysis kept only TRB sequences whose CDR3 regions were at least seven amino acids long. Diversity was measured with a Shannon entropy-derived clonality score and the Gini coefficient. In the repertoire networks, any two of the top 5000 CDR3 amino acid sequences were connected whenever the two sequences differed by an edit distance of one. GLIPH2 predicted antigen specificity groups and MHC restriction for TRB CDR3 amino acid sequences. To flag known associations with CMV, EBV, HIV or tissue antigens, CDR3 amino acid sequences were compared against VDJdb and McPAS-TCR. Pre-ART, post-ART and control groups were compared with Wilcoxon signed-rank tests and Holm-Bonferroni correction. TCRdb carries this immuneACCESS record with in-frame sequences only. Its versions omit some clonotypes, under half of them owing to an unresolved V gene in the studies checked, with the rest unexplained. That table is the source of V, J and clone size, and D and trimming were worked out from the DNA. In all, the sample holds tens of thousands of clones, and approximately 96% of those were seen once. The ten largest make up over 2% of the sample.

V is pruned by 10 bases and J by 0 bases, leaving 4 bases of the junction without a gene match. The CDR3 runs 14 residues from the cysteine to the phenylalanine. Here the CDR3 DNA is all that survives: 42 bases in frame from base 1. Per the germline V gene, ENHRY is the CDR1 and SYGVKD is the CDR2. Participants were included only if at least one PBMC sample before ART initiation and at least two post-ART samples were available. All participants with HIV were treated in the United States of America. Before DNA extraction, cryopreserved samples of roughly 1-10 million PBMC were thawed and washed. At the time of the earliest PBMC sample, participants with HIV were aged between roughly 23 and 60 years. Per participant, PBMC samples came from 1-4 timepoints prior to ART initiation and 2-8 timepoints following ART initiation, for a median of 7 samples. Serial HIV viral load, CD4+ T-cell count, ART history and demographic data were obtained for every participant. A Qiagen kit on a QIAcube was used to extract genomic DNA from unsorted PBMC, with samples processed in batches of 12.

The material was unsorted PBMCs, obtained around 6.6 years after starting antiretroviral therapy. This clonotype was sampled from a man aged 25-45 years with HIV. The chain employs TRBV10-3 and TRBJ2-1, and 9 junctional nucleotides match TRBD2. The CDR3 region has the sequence CATEREDSYNEQFF. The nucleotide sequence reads TGTGCCACCGAGCGGGAGGACTCCTACAATGAGCAGTTCTTC.